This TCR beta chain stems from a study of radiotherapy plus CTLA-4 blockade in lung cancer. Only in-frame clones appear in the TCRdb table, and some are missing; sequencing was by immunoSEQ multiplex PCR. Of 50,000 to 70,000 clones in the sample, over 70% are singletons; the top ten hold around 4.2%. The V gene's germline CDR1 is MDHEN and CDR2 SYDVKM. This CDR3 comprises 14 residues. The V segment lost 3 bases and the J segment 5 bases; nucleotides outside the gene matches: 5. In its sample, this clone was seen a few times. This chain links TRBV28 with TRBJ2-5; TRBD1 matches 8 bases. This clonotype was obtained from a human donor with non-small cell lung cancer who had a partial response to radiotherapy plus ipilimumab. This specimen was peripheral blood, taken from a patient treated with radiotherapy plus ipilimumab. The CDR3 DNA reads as TGTGCCAGCAGTTTGGACAGGGTCGTCGAGACCCAGTACTTC. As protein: CASSLDRVVETQYF.